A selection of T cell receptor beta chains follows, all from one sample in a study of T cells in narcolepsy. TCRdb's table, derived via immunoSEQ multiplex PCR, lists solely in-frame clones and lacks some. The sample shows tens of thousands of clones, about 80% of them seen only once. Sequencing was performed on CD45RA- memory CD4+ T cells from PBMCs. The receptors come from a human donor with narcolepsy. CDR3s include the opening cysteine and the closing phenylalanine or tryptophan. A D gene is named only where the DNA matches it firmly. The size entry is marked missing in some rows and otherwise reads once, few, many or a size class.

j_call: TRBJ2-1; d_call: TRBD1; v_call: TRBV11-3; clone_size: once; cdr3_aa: CASSSTGGGNSNEQFF; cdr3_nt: TGTGCCAGCAGTTCTACAGGGGGTGGGAATTCCAATGAGCAGTTCTTC
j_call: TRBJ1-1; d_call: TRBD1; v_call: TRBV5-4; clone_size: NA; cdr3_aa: CASSFGQVLMNTEAFF; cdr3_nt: TGTGCCAGCAGCTTTGGACAGGTTCTGATGAACACTGAAGCTTTCTTT
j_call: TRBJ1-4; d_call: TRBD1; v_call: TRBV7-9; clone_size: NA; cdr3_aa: CASSRPDRANEKLFF; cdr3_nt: TGTGCCAGCAGCCGGCCGGACAGGGCAAATGAAAAACTGTTTTTT
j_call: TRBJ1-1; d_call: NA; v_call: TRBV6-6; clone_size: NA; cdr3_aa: CASSAGENTEAFF; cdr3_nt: TGTGCCAGCAGTGCGGGAGAGAACACTGAAGCTTTCTTT
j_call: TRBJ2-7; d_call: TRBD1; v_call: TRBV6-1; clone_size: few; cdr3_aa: CASRTGDSHYEQYF; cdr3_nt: TGTGCCAGCAGAACAGGGGATTCCCACTACGAGCAGTACTTC
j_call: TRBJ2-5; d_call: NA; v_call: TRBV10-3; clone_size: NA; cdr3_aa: CAISDGETQYF; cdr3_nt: TGTGCCATCAGTGATGGGGAGACCCAGTACTTC
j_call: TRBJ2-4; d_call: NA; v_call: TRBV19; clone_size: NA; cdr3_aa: CASSIDLSRLNIQYF; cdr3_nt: TGTGCCAGTAGTATAGATCTTTCCAGACTTAACATTCAGTACTTC
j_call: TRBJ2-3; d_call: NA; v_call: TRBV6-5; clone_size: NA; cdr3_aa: CASSPGAGDTQYF; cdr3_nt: TGTGCCAGCAGCCCGGGGGCCGGAGATACGCAGTATTTT
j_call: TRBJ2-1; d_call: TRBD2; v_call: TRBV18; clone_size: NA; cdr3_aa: CASSPPGGAYSEQFF; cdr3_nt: TGTGCCAGCTCACCACCCGGGGGGGCATACAGTGAGCAGTTCTTC
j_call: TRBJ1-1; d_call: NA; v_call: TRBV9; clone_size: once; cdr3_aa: CASRPLTLGDTEAFF; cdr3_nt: TGTGCCAGCAGACCCCTCACCCTTGGTGACACTGAAGCTTTCTTT
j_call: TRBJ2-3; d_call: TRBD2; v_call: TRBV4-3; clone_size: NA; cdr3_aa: CASSQAWGGGTDTQYF; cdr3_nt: TGCGCCAGCAGCCAGGCTTGGGGAGGGGGCACAGATACGCAGTATTTT
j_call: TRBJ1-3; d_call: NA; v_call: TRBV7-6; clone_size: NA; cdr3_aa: CASSQAVSGNTIYF; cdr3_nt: TGTGCCAGCAGCCAAGCTGTCTCTGGAAACACCATATATTTT
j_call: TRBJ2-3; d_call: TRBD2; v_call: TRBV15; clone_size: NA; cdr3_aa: CATRGLADTQYF; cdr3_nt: TGTGCCACCAGAGGACTAGCAGATACGCAGTATTTT
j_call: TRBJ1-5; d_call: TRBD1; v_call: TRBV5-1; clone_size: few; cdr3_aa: CASSSGTGNSNQPQHF; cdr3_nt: TGCGCCAGCAGCTCCGGGACAGGGAATAGCAATCAGCCCCAGCATTTT
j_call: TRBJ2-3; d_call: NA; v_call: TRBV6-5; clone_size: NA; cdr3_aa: CASSYAPAADTQYF; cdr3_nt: TGTGCCAGCAGTTACGCGCCGGCCGCAGATACGCAGTATTTT
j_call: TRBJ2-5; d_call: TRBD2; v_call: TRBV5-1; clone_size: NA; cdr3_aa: CASSLGSSGAPQETQYF; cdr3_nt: TGCGCCAGCAGCTTGGGGTCTAGCGGGGCTCCTCAAGAGACCCAGTACTTC
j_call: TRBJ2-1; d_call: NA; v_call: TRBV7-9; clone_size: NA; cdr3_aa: CASSLVPGNEQFF; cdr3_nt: TGTGCCAGCAGCTTAGTACCAGGGAATGAGCAGTTCTTC
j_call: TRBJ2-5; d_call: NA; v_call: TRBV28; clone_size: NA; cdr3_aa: CASSIVGGKETQYF; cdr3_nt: TGTGCCAGCAGTATAGTAGGGGGAAAAGAGACCCAGTACTTC
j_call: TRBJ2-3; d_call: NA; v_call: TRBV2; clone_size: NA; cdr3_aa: CASIGGMSTDTQYF; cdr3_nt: TGTGCCAGCATAGGAGGGATGAGCACAGATACGCAGTATTTT
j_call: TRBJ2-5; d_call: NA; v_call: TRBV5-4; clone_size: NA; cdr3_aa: CASSLEGFGTQYF; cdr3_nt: TGTGCCAGCAGCTTGGAGGGATTTGGGACCCAGTACTTC
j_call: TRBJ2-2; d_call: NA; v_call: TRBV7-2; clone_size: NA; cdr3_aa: CASSLVRANTGELFF; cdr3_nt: TGTGCCAGCAGCTTAGTCAGGGCAAACACCGGGGAGCTGTTTTTT
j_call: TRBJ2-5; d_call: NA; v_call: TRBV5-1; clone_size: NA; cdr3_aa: CASGPAALQETQYF; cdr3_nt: TGCGCCAGCGGACCAGCAGCGCTCCAAGAGACCCAGTACTTC
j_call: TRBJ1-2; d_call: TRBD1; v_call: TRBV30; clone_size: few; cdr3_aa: CAWSPFTGVNGYTF; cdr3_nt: TGTGCCTGGAGTCCCTTTACAGGGGTCAATGGCTACACCTTC